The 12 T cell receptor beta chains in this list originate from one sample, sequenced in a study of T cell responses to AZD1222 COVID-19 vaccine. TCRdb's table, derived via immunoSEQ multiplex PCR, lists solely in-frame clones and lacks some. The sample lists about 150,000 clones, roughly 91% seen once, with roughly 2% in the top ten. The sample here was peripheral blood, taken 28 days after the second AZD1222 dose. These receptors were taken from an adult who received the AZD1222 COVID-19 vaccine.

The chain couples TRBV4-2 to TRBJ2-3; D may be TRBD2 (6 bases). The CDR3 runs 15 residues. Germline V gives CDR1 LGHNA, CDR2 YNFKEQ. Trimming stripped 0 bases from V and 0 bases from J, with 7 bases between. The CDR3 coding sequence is TGTGCCAGCAGCCAAGATGGGACTAGCACAGATACGCAGTATTTT. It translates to CASSQDGTSTDTQYF.

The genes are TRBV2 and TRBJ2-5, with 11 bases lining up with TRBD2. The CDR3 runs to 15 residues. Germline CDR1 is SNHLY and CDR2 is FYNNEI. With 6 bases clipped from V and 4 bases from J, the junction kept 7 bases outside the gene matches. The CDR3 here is CASRIAGGLGETQYF. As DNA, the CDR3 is TGTGCCAGCAGGATAGCGGGAGGGCTAGGAGAGACCCAGTACTTC.

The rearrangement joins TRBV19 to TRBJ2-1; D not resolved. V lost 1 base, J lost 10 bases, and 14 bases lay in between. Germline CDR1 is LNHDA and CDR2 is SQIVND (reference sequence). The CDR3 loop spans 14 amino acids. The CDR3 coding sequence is TGTGCCAGTAGTATAGCCCCTCTAAATGGAGAGCAGTTCTTC. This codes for CASSIAPLNGEQFF. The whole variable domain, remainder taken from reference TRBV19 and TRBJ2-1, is DGGITQSPKYLFRKEGQNVTLSCEQNLNHDAMYWYRQDPGQGLRLIYYSQIVNDFQKGDIAEGYSVSREKKESFPLTVTSAQKNPTAFYLCASSIAPLNGEQFFGPGTRLTVL.

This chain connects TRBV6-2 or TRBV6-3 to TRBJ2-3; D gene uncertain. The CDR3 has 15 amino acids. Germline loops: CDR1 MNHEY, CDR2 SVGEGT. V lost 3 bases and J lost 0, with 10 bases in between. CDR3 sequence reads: CASSYSQSSTDTQYF. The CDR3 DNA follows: TGTGCCAGCAGTTATAGTCAGTCTAGCACAGATACGCAGTATTTT.

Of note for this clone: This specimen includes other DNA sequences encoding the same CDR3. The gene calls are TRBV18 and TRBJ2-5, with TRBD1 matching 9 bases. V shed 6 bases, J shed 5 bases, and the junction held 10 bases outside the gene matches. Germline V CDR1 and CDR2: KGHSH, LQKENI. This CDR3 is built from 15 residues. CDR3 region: CASSPPGQGGETQYF. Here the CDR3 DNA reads TGTGCCAGCTCTCCCCCGGGACAGGGTGGCGAGACCCAGTACTTC.

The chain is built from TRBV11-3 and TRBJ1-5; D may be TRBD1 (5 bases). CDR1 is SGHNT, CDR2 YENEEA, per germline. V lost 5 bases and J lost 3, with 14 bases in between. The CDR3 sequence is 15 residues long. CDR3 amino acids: CASSQGVRFNQPQHF. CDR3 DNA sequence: TGTGCCAGCAGCCAAGGGGTGAGGTTCAATCAGCCCCAGCATTTT.

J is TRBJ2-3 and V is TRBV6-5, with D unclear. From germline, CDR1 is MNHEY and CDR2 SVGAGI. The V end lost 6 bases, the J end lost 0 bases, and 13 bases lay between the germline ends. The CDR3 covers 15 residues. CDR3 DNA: TGTGCCAGCAGACGGGCTCAGACTAGCACAGATACGCAGTATTTT. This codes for CASRRAQTSTDTQYF.

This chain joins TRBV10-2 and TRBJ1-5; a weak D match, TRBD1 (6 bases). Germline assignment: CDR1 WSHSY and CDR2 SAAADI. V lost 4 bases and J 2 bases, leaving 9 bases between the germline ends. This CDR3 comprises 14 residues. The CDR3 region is CASSGGGGNQPQHF. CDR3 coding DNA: TGCGCCAGCAGTGGGGGGGGCGGCAATCAGCCCCAGCATTTT.

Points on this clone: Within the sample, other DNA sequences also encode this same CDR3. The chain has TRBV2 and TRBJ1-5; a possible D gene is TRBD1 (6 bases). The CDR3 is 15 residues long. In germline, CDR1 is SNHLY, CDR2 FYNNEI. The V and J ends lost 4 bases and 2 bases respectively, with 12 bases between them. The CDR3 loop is CASSVGRGGNQPQHF. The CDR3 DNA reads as TGTGCCAGCAGTGTTGGCAGGGGAGGCAATCAGCCCCAGCATTTT.

CDR3 nucleotide sequence: TGTGCCAGCAGCTTAGCCGAAGGTCGCCGGGGGTACGAGCAGTACTTC. Translated: CASSLAEGRRGYEQYF. The rearrangement joins TRBV11-2 to TRBJ2-7; D might be TRBD2 (6 bases). The germline V and J ends were trimmed by 1 base and 4 bases, with 17 bases remaining between them. Germline V gene lookup returns CDR1 SGHAT and CDR2 FQNNGV. The CDR3 has 16 residues. The full variable domain, its missing parts supplied by reference TRBV11-2 and TRBJ2-7, is EAGVAQSPRYKIIEKRQSVAFWCNPISGHATLYWYQQILGQGPKLLIQFQNNGVVDDSQLPKDRFSAERLKGVDSTLKIQPAKLEDSAVYLCASSLAEGRRGYEQYFGPGTRLTVT.

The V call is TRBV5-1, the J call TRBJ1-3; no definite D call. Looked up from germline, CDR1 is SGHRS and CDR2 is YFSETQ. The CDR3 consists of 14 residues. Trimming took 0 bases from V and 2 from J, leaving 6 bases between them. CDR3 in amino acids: CASSLGEAGNTIYF. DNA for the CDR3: TGCGCCAGCAGCTTGGGGGAGGCTGGAAACACCATATATTTT.

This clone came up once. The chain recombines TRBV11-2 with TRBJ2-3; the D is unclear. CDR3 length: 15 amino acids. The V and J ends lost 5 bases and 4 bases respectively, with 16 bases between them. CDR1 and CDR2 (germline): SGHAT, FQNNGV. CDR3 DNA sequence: TGTGCCAGCAGCGCCAAGGTCGGTTCCCCAGATACGCAGTATTTT. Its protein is CASSAKVGSPDTQYF.